This paragraph covers one T cell receptor (beta chain) sequence. This record belongs to a study of blood T cell repertoires in COVID-19. CDR1 and CDR2 (germline): SGHRS, YFSETQ. Trimming pared 4 bases from V and 3 bases from J, leaving 14 bases between. The CDR3 is 14 amino acids. Per the original methods: Amplifying reference gene primers gave estimates of nucleated cell counts. Data came from immunoSEQ multiplex PCR; TCRdb stores just in-frame clones and leaves some out. For V, J and clone size, that table is used; D and trimming come from the DNA. Of almost 200,000 clones listed, around 79% are singletons.

The sequenced material came from peripheral blood. The V call is TRBV5-1, the J call TRBJ2-7, with a tentative D call TRBD1 (5 bases). The sequence was obtained from a woman in her thirties or forties with COVID-19, enrolled during active disease. The DNA of the CDR3 is TGCGCCAGCAGCCCCTCTTCAGGGAACTACGAGCAGTACTTC. Its protein product is CASSPSSGNYEQYF.